This TCR beta chain was found in a study of T cell responses to AZD1222 COVID-19 vaccine. Study-wide results and caveats: Seropositivity was recorded at baseline in only a handful of AZD1222 recipients.

In regard to this clone: Antigen: not known.

CDR3 size: 19 residues. V lost 5 bases, J lost 0 bases, and 23 bases lay in between. Germline V gene sequence: CDR1 SGHTA, CDR2 FQGTGA. Sequencing used immunoSEQ multiplex PCR; TCRdb keeps in-frame clones, though not all of them. The table lists 150,000 or so clones, roughly 90% of them singletons. This sample comprised peripheral blood, obtained on day 0 of AZD1222 vaccination. The J gene is TRBJ1-3, the V gene TRBV7-3; D is undetermined. This TCR derives from an adult in good health. CDR3 sequence reads: CASSLQDPERVPSGNTIYF. The CDR3 nucleotides read TGTGCCAGCAGCCTCCAGGACCCGGAGAGGGTTCCCTCTGGAAACACCATATATTTT.